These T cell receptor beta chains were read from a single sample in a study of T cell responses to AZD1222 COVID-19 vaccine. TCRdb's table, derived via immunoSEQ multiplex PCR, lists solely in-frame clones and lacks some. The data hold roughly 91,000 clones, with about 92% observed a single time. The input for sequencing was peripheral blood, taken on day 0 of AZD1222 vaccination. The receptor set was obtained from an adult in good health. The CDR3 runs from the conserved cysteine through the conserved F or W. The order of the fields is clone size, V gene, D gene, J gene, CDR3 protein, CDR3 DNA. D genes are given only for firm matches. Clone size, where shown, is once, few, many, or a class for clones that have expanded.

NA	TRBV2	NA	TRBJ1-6	CATTEGSWNSPLHF	TGTGCCACCACGGAGGGTTCGTGGAATTCACCCCTCCACTTT
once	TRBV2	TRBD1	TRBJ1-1	CASSDGTVSTEAFF	TGTGCCAGCAGTGATGGGACAGTGAGCACTGAAGCTTTCTTT
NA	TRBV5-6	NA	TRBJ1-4	CASSVGGPDEKLFF	TGTGCCAGCAGCGTAGGGGGGCCAGATGAAAAACTGTTTTTT
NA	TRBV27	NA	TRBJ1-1	CASRRRGTEAFF	TGTGCCAGTAGAAGAAGAGGAACTGAAGCTTTCTTT
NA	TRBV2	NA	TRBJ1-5	CASSEARGTSNQPQHF	TGTGCCAGCAGTGAAGCGCGGGGGACAAGCAATCAGCCCCAGCATTTT
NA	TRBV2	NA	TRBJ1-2	CASKWWIDYGYTF	TGTGCCAGCAAATGGTGGATCGACTATGGCTACACCTTC
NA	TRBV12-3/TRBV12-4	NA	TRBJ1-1	CASSLSLNTEAFF	TGTGCCAGCAGTTTATCCCTCAACACTGAAGCTTTCTTT
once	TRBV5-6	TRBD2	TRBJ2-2	CASSLVASGGPPGELFF	TGTGCCAGCAGCTTGGTCGCTAGCGGGGGTCCCCCCGGGGAGCTGTTTTTT
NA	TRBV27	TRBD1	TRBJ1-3	CASSRTGPGNTIYF	TGTGCCAGCAGTAGGACAGGTCCGGGAAACACCATATATTTT
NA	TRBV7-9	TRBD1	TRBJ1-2	CASSLGDRKGYGYTF	TGTGCCAGCAGCTTAGGGGACAGAAAAGGGTATGGCTACACCTTC
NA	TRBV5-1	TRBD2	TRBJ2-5	CASSPAGEETQYF	TGCGCCAGCAGCCCGGCGGGGGAAGAGACCCAGTACTTC
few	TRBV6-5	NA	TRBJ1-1	CATSSAGAYTEAFF	TGTGCCACCTCATCAGCAGGGGCGTACACTGAAGCTTTCTTT